This entry concerns a single T cell receptor (beta chain). Its cognate antigen is unknown. The sample originates from a study of CD8 T cells in ankylosing spondylitis. Study-wide results and caveats: What appeared characteristic of ankylosing spondylitis blood was a TCR beta motif of 7 or 8 highly homologous variants. Matched ankylosing spondylitis synovial fluid reportedly showed significant enrichment of disease-linked clones.

As the method for making TCR beta libraries, quantitative 5'-RACE with molecular barcodes was used. TCRdb passed the 5' RACE reads through MiXCR, listing each CDR3 protein once. Altogether about 480,000 distinct CDR3 sequences are present, 17% being singletons, with the ten largest covering 0.85% to 1.3%. The receptor was derived from a male donor with ankylosing spondylitis. Material for sequencing was blood, either unsorted or a sorted T cell fraction (not recorded which).

For the CDR3, the DNA is TGCGCCAGCAGCTTGGTTCCAGGGTCCTCAGATACGCAGTATTTT. It encodes CASSLVPGSSDTQYF. V is TRBV5-1 and J is TRBJ2-3, with D possibly TRBD1 on 5 matching bases. Germline assignment: CDR1 SGHRS and CDR2 YFSETQ. Trimming took 0 bases from V and 4 from J, leaving 12 bases between them. There are 15 residues in the CDR3.